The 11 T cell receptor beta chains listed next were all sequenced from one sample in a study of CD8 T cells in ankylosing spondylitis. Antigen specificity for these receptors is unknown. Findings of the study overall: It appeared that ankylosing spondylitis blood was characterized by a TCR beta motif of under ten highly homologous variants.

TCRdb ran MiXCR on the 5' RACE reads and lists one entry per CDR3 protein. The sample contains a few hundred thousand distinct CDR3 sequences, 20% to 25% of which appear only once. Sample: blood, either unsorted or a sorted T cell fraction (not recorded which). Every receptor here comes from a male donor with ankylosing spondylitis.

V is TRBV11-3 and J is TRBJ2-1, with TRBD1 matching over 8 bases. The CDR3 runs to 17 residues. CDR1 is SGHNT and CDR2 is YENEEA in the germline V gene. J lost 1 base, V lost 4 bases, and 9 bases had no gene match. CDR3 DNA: TGTGCCAGCAGCTCGCACCGCCGGGACAGGTCCTACAATGAGCAGTTCTTC. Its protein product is CASSSHRRDRSYNEQFF.

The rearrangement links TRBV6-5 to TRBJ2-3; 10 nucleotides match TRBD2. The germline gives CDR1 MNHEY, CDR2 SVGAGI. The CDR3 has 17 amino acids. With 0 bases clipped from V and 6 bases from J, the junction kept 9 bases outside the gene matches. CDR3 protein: CASSYSKAGGPQDTQYF. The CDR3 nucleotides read TGTGCCAGCAGTTACTCCAAAGCGGGAGGGCCCCAGGATACGCAGTATTTT.

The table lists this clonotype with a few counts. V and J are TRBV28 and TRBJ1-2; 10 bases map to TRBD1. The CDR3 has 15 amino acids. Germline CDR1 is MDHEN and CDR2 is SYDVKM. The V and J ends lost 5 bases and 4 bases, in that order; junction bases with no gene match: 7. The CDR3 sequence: CASSPAGQGTYGYTF. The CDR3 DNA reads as TGTGCCAGCAGTCCCGCGGGACAGGGGACCTATGGCTACACCTTC.

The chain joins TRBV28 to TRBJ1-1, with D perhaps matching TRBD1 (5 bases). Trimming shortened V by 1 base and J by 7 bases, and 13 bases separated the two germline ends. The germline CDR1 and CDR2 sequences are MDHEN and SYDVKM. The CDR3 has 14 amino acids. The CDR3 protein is CASSLSTEPVEAFF. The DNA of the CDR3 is TGTGCCAGCAGTTTATCGACAGAGCCCGTTGAAGCTTTCTTT.

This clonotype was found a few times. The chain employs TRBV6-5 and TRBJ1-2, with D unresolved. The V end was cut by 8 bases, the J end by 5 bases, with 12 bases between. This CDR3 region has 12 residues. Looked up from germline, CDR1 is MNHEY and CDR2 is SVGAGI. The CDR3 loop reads CASWRLWYGYTF. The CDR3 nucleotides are TGTGCCAGCTGGAGGTTATGGTATGGCTACACCTTC.

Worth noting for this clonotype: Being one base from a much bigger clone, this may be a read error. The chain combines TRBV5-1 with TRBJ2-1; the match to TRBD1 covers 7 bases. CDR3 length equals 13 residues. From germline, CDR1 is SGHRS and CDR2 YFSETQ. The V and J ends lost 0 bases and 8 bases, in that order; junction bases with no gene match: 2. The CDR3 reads CASSLGQGYEQFF. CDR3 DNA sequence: TGCGCCAGCAGCTTGGGACAGGGTTATGAGCAGTTCTTC.

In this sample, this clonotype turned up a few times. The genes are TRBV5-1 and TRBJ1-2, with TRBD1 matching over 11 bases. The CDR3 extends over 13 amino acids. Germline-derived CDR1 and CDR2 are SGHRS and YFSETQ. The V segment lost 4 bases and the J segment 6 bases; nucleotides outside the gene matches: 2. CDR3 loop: CASSTGQGDGYTF. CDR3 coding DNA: TGCGCCAGCAGCACGGGACAGGGGGATGGCTACACCTTC. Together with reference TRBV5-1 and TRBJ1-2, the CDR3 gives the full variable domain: KAGVTQTPRYLIKTRGQQVTLSCSPISGHRSVSWYQQTPGQGLQFLFEYFSETQRNKGNFPGRFSGRQFSNSRSEMNVSTLELGDSALYLCASSTGQGDGYTFGSGTRLTVV.

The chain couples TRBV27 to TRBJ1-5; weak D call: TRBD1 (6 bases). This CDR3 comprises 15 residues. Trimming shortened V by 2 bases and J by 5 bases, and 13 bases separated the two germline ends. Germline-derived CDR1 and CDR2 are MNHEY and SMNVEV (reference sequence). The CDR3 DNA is TGTGCCAGCAGTTTAAATCGGGGGCCAGATCAGCCCCAGCATTTT. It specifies CASSLNRGPDQPQHF.

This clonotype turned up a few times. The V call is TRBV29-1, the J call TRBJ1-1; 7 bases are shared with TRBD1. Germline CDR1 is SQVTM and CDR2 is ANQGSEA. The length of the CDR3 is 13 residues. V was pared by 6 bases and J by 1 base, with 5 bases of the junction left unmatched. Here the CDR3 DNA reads TGCAGCGTCGTGGGACAGCCGAACACTGAAGCTTTCTTT. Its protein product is CSVVGQPNTEAFF. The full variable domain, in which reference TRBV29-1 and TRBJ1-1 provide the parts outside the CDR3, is SAVISQKPSRDICQRGTSLTIQCQVDSQVTMMFWYRQQPGQSLTLIATANQGSEATYESGFVIDKFPISRPNLTFSTLTVSNMSPEDSSIYLCSVVGQPNTEAFFGQGTRLTVV.

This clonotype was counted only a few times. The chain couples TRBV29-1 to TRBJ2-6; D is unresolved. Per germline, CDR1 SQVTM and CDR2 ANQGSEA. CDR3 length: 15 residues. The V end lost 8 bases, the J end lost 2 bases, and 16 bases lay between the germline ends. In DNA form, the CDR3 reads TGCAGCTACTCTGGCGGCAGCCCTGGGGCCAACGTCCTGACTTTC. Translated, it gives CSYSGGSPGANVLTF.

The CDR3 DNA reads TGTGCCGCACGGCTAGCGGGAGTATACGAGCAGTACTTC. Its translation is CAARLAGVYEQYF. J is TRBJ2-7 and V is TRBV28; 10 nucleotides align to TRBD2. Germline V gene data show CDR1 as MDHEN and CDR2 as SYDVKM. The CDR3 spans 13 residues. Trimming took 11 bases from V and 4 from J; bases not matched to a gene: 8. The whole variable domain, remainder taken from reference TRBV28 and TRBJ2-7, is DVKVTQSSRYLVKRTGEKVFLECVQDMDHENMFWYRQDPGLGLRLIYFSYDVKMKEKGDIPEGYSVSREKKERFSLILESASTNQTSMYLCAARLAGVYEQYFGPGTRLTVT.